Shown below are 25 T cell receptor beta chains from a single sample sequenced in a study of T cells in women clearing cervical HPV infection. Clones were sequenced by immunoSEQ multiplex PCR, and TCRdb holds only the in-frame ones, with some missing. Recorded for this sample: 25,000 or so clones. The sample consisted of blood buffy coat. These receptors were taken from a woman between 18 and 75 years old with a cervical HPV16 infection that either progressed to CIN3+ or cleared (not recorded which).

Concerning this clone itself: The CDR3 end falls 3 residues outside the read, so it is completed with the germline J gene. The chain combines TRBV2 with TRBJ2-4, with TRBD2 matching over 15 bases. V shed 5 bases and J 6 bases; nucleotides not matched to a gene: 11. Germline loops: CDR1 SNHLY, CDR2 FYNNEI. The CDR3 covers 18 residues. The CDR3 region is CASSTGLAGGFSANIQYF. CDR3 bases read: TGTGCCAGCAGTACGGGACTAGCGGGGGGATTTTCTGCAAACATT.

Concerning this clone itself: With the read ending 3 residues before the CDR3 end, the germline J gene is used to fill in that end. The rearrangement links TRBV6-1 to TRBJ2-3, with D uncertain. From germline, CDR1 is MNHNS and CDR2 SASEGT. The CDR3 length is 14 residues. The germline V and J ends were trimmed by 4 bases and 4 bases, with 12 bases remaining between them. The DNA read from the CDR3 is TGTGCCAGCAGTGCAACGGTTACGTCAGATACG. Translated, it gives CASSATVTSDT. The whole CDR3 protein reads CASSATVTSDTQYF.

A note on this clone: From the germline J gene comes the end of the CDR3, since the read stops 3 residues before it. This sequence joins TRBV5-4 and TRBJ2-5; weak D call: TRBD2 (5 bases). CDR1 and CDR2 (germline): SGHNT, YYREEE (reference sequence). Trimming took 2 bases from V and 4 from J, leaving 18 bases between them. CDR3 length: 16 residues. The CDR3 DNA, read in part, is TGTGCCAGCAGCTTATCAGGCGGGCGCTTAGCAGAGACC. Amino acids: CASSLSGGRLAET. The entire CDR3 protein reads CASSLSGGRLAETQYF.

Regarding this clone: The read halts 3 residues ahead of the CDR3 end, with the missing end drawn from the germline J gene. J is TRBJ2-2 and V is TRBV7-3, with D possibly called TRBD1 or TRBD2 (6 bases each). The CDR3 consists of 14 residues. V was trimmed by 5 bases and J by 7 bases, leaving 14 bases between them. The germline gives CDR1 SGHTA, CDR2 FQGTGA. CDR3 amino acids: CASSAQGRNGELFF. The CDR3 DNA, read in part, is TGTGCCAGCAGCGCGCAGGGGAGGAACGGGGAG.

A word on this clone: With the read ending 3 residues before the CDR3 end, the germline J gene is used to fill in that end. V gene TRBV5-8 combines with J gene TRBJ2-7, with 7 bases aligning to TRBD1. Germline V lookup: CDR1 SGHTS, CDR2 YDEGEE. V lost 3 bases to trimming and J lost 3 bases; unmatched junction nucleotides: 9. This CDR3 contains 15 residues. CDR3 loop: CASSSLRGQSYEQYF. CDR3 bases read: TGTGCCAGCAGCTCACTCCGGGGACAGAGCTACGAG. Full variable domain (rest looked up from reference TRBV5-8 and TRBJ2-7): EAGVTQSPTHLIKTRGQQATLRCSPISGHTSVYWYQQALGLGLQFLLWYDEGEERNRGNFPPRFSGRQFPNYSSELNVNALELEDSALYLCASSSLRGQSYEQYFGPGTRLTVT.

On this clone: The CDR3 end falls 3 residues outside the read, so it is completed with the germline J gene. This chain uses TRBV20-1 with TRBJ2-1, with 8 positions matching TRBD2. The CDR3 runs to 14 residues. The germline gives CDR1 DFQATT, CDR2 SNEGSKA (reference sequence). With 1 base clipped from V and 5 bases from J, the junction kept 4 bases outside the gene matches. This chain's CDR3 is CSARGPAGDNEQFF. Partial CDR3 DNA: TGCAGTGCTAGAGGCCCAGCGGGGGACAATGAG.

To note about this clone: The observed sequence ends 3 residues before the CDR3 terminus, with the missing tail filled in from the germline J gene. V gene TRBV3-1 (or the pseudogene TRBV3-2) combines with J gene TRBJ1-2; 8 bases map to TRBD1. This CDR3 region has 14 residues. Germline V CDR1 and CDR2: LGHDT, YNNKEL (reference sequence). Here the CDR3 reads CASSQLQGASGYTF. CDR3 bases read: TGTGCCAGCAGCCAACTCCAGGGGGCGAGCGGC.

The CDR3 loop reads CASSAPGSGGYTF. The DNA read from the CDR3 is TGTGCCAGCAGTGCCCCGGGGTCGGGCGGC. The rearrangement joins TRBV2 to TRBJ1-2, with unresolved D. From the germline J gene comes the end of the CDR3, since the read stops 3 residues before it. Per germline, CDR1 SNHLY and CDR2 FYNNEI. The CDR3 has 13 amino acids. Drawing the rest from reference TRBV2 and TRBJ1-2, the complete variable domain is EPEVTQTPSHQVTQMGQEVILRCVPISNHLYFYWYRQILGQKVEFLVSFYNNEISEKSEIFDDQFSVERPDGSNFTLKIRSTKLEDSAMYFCASSAPGSGGYTFGSGTRLTVV.

Of note for this clone: The CDR3 is cut off 3 residues early in the read; its end comes from the germline J gene. The V and J genes are TRBV19 and TRBJ2-2; TRBD1 aligns across 7 bases. The CDR3 runs 15 residues. Per the germline V gene, CDR1 is LNHDA and CDR2 is SQIVND (reference sequence). Trimming cost V 7 bases and J 4 bases; bases outside gene matches: 9. The sequenced part of the CDR3 DNA is TGTGCCAGTACCCCCATGGGACAGAGCACCGGGGAG. This sequence encodes CASTPMGQSTGE. The full CDR3 protein is CASTPMGQSTGELFF.

With respect to this clone: The read ends 3 residues shy of where the CDR3 ends; the end is completed using the germline J gene. The rearrangement joins TRBV24-1 to TRBJ2-5; D not resolved. The V end lost 4 bases, the J end lost 4 bases, and 6 bases lay between the germline ends. This CDR3 is 12 amino acids long. Germline CDR1 KGHDR, CDR2 SFDVKD. CDR3 in amino acids: CATSDLLETQYF. The CDR3 DNA, read in part, is TGTGCCACCAGTGACTTATTAGAGACC.

Worth noting for this clone: The sequence runs out 3 residues before the end of the CDR3; the remainder is reconstructed from the germline J gene. The chain links TRBV19 to TRBJ2-7; tentatively, D is TRBD2 (6 bases). The CDR3 consists of 15 residues. Germline loops: CDR1 LNHDA, CDR2 SQIVND (reference sequence). V was shortened by 3 bases and J by 6 bases, with 18 bases between the two germline ends. CDR3: CASSIRGGGLPEQYF. The CDR3 bases that were read are TGTGCCAGTAGTATCCGAGGTGGAGGGCTACCCGAG.

CDR3 amino acids: CASSLGGGGTEAFF. CDR3 DNA (partial): TGCGCCAGCAGCTTGGGGGGAGGGGGAACTGAA. This chain joins TRBV5-1 and TRBJ1-1, with a tentative D call TRBD1 (6 bases). The read ends 3 residues before the CDR3 terminus; that terminus is restored from the germline J gene. Trimming stripped 0 bases from V and 5 bases from J, with 11 bases between. The CDR3 covers 14 residues. Germline assignment: CDR1 SGHRS and CDR2 YFSETQ.

Turning to this clone: The DNA ends 3 residues before the CDR3 does, and the rest of the CDR3 is filled in from the germline J gene. The chain links TRBV7-6 to TRBJ1-4; 8 bases agree with TRBD1. The V and J ends lost 4 bases and 7 bases, in that order; junction bases with no gene match: 5. The CDR3 has 14 amino acids. CDR1 and CDR2 from the germline V gene are SGHVS and FNYEAQ. The CDR3 loop reads CASSSRGQSEKLFF. CDR3 DNA, as far as it was read: TGTGCCAGCAGCTCCAGGGGGCAAAGTGAAAAA.

Worth noting for this clone: The CDR3 extends 3 residues past the end of the read, so its final part is completed from the germline J gene. The chain recombines TRBV16 with TRBJ2-5; D ambiguous. Per the germline V gene, CDR1 is KGHSY and CDR2 is FQNENV. The CDR3 covers 15 residues. The V and J ends lost 0 bases and 2 bases respectively, with 10 bases between them. CDR3 DNA, as far as it was read: TGTGCCAGCAGCCAATCGCTGGGCGAGCAAGAGACC. It translates to CASSQSLGEQET. The whole CDR3 sequence is CASSQSLGEQETQYF.

Of note for this clone: Read coverage stops 3 residues before the CDR3 terminus; the germline J gene supplies the remainder. This rearrangement joins TRBV7-2 to TRBJ2-3; 8 bases align to TRBD2. Per the germline V gene, CDR1 is SGHTA and CDR2 is FQGNSA. The CDR3 loop spans 15 amino acids. The V segment lost 4 bases and the J segment 4 bases; nucleotides outside the gene matches: 7. CDR3 amino acids: CASSSSGPFSDTQYF. The CDR3 DNA, read in part, is TGTGCCAGCAGCTCTAGCGGGCCCTTCTCAGATACG.

Turning to this clone: The CDR3 end falls 3 residues outside the read, so it is completed with the germline J gene. The chain links TRBV10-3 to TRBJ2-7; a weak D match, TRBD2 (5 bases). The germline CDR1 and CDR2 sequences are ENHRY and SYGVKD. Trimming pared 3 bases from V and 3 bases from J, leaving 18 bases between. The CDR3 sequence is 16 residues long. This CDR3 reads CAISDPSQADLYEQYF. The sequenced part of the CDR3 DNA is TGTGCCATCAGTGATCCAAGCCAAGCGGATCTCTACGAG.

A note on this clone: The read is 3 residues too short to cover the CDR3 end, so that end is filled in from the germline J gene. The chain joins TRBV19 to TRBJ1-5; 11 bases are shared with TRBD1. The V gene end was trimmed by 3 bases and the J gene end by 5 bases; junction bases not matched to a gene: 3. The germline CDR1 and CDR2 sequences are LNHDA and SQIVND (reference sequence). CDR3 length: 15 amino acids. The part of the CDR3 DNA that was read is TGTGCCAGTAGTATGGGGGACAGGGGGGATCAGCCC. This gives the protein CASSMGDRGDQP. The full CDR3 sequence reads CASSMGDRGDQPQHF.

In regard to this clone: The CDR3 goes on 3 residues after the read ends, and that part is filled in from the germline J gene. J is TRBJ1-3 and V is TRBV18, with D possibly TRBD1 on 5 matching bases. Trimming left V 2 bases short and J 0 bases short, with 14 bases between. CDR1 is KGHSH, CDR2 LQKENI, per germline. The CDR3 consists of 17 residues. CDR3: CASSPSGLLSSGNTIYF. The sequenced CDR3 bases are TGTGCCAGCTCACCATCAGGGCTACTGAGCTCTGGAAACACC.

Turning to this clone: The DNA ends 3 residues before the CDR3 does, and the rest of the CDR3 is filled in from the germline J gene. The chain links TRBV12-5 to TRBJ2-2; 11 bases align to TRBD2. J gave up 4 bases and V 2 bases, and 9 bases lay outside the gene matches. The CDR3 contains 18 residues. Germline values: CDR1 LGHNT, CDR2 FRNRAP. The CDR3 spells CASGLSKRGLAVTGELFF. The CDR3 DNA, read in part, is TGTGCTAGTGGTTTGTCTAAACGGGGACTAGCGGTCACCGGGGAG. The complete variable domain, with remaining parts taken from reference TRBV12-5 and TRBJ2-2, reads DARVTQTPRHKVTEMGQEVTMRCQPILGHNTVFWYRQTMMQGLELLAYFRNRAPLDDSGMPKDRFSAEMPDATLATLKIQPSEPRDSAVYFCASGLSKRGLAVTGELFFGEGSRLTVL.

On this clone: An end of the junction does not agree with germline; a read error may underlie this. The CDR3 goes on 3 residues after the read ends, and that part is filled in from the germline J gene. This chain links TRBV7-7 with TRBJ1-1; possible D gene TRBD1, 5 bases. There are 12 residues in the CDR3. Germline values: CDR1 SSHAT, CDR2 FNYEAQ (reference sequence). This chain's CDR3 is CASRSEGTEAFF. The part of the CDR3 DNA that was read is TGTGCTAGCAGATCCGAGGGGACTGAA. The full variable domain, rest sourced from reference TRBV7-7 and TRBJ1-1, is GAGVSQSPRYKVTKRGQDVTLRCDPISSHATLYWYQQALGQGPEFLTYFNYEAQPDKSGLPSDRFSAERPEGSISTLTIQRTEQRDSAMYRCASRSEGTEAFFGQGTRLTVV.

About this clone itself: Sequencing ends 3 residues short of the CDR3 end; the germline J gene provides the rest. The J gene is TRBJ1-3, the V gene TRBV30, with D tentatively TRBD1 (6 bases). There are 16 residues in the CDR3. CDR1 and CDR2 from the germline V gene are GTSNPN and SVGIG (reference sequence). Trimming stripped 2 bases from V and 4 bases from J, with 18 bases between. Partial CDR3 DNA: TGTGCCTGGAGTTCACCGTACAGGGACGTGGGAAACACC. Its translation: CAWSSPYRDVGNT. The whole CDR3 sequence reads CAWSSPYRDVGNTIYF.

In regard to this clone: The CDR3 end lies 3 residues beyond the end of the read and is filled in from the germline J gene. The genes are TRBV18 and TRBJ2-3; TRBD2 matches 14 bases. Germline values: CDR1 KGHSH, CDR2 LQKENI. This CDR3 comprises 17 residues. Losses at the gene ends were 3 bases for V and 2 bases for J; bases not matched to a gene: 4. CDR3 DNA (partial): TGTGCCAGCTCACCGACGACTAGCGGGGGGGCCACAGATACG. This gives the protein CASSPTTSGGATDT. The whole CDR3 is CASSPTTSGGATDTQYF.

The sequenced part of the CDR3 DNA is TGCGCCAGCAGCCCGCAGCGCGGGGGATCCACAGATACG. It translates to CASSPQRGGSTDT. In full, the CDR3 reads CASSPQRGGSTDTQYF. The rearrangement links TRBV5-1 to TRBJ2-3; TRBD2 matches 7 bases. The sequenced fragment ends 3 residues before the CDR3 boundary, so the rest is inferred from the germline J gene. Germline V lookup: CDR1 SGHRS, CDR2 YFSETQ. The CDR3 totals 16 residues. The junction had 10 bases not matched to a gene; V was cut back by 4 bases and J by 2 bases.

Points on this clone: The read terminates 3 residues before the CDR3 end, so the remaining end is supplied by the germline J gene. This sequence joins TRBV5-4 and TRBJ2-3; TRBD1 agrees at 9 bases. There are 15 residues in the CDR3. Trimming at V came to 2 bases and at J to 1 base, leaving 2 bases not matched to a gene. Germline V CDR1 and CDR2: SGHNT, YYREEE (reference sequence). The CDR3 DNA, read in part, is TGTGCCAGCAGCTTTGGGGACAGGGGCACAGATACG. Its translation is CASSFGDRGTDT. The complete CDR3 protein is CASSFGDRGTDTQYF.

With respect to this clone: Read sequence stops 3 residues before the CDR3 end, and the germline J gene provides the missing end. The chain recombines TRBV29-1 with TRBJ2-7; D unresolved. From germline, CDR1 is SQVTM and CDR2 ANQGSEA. The CDR3 is made up of 13 amino acids. V was clipped by 0 bases and J by 0 bases, with 6 bases between them. CDR3 DNA, as far as it was read: TGCAGCGTTGAAGAAGGGCCCTCCTACGAG. Translation: CSVEEGPSYE. The full CDR3 is CSVEEGPSYEQYF.